These 6 T cell receptor beta chains came from one sample sequenced in a study of cytomegalovirus exposure and HLA in healthy donors. 13 Jbeta primers and 60 Vbeta primers were used for the PCR. Only in-frame clones appear in the TCRdb table, and some are missing; sequencing was by immunoSEQ multiplex PCR. The profile shows under 150,000 clones, roughly four fifths of them singletons. The sequencing input was PBMCs. Every receptor here comes from a middle-aged woman in good health and CMV-seropositive.

This clone showed up just once. The V and J genes are TRBV2 and TRBJ1-1, with no clear D. Germline values: CDR1 SNHLY, CDR2 FYNNEI. Trimming took off 4 bases at V and 8 bases at J, with 8 bases between the two ends. The CDR3 is made up of 11 amino acids. CDR3 coding DNA: TGTGCCAGCAGTGCACTAACGGAAGCTTTCTTT. As protein: CASSALTEAFF.

The chain joins TRBV5-1 to TRBJ2-2; TRBD2 aligns across 10 bases. From germline, CDR1 is SGHRS and CDR2 YFSETQ. This CDR3 has 17 amino acids. The J segment lost 1 base and the V segment lost 0 bases, leaving 3 bases of the junction unmatched. DNA of the CDR3: TGCGCCAGCAGCTTGGCCGTAGCGGGGGGGAACACCGGGGAGCTGTTTTTT. Residues: CASSLAVAGGNTGELFF.

The V call is TRBV5-4, the J call TRBJ2-7; TRBD1 aligns across 7 bases. Trimming at V came to 5 bases and at J to 2 bases, leaving 10 bases not matched to a gene. The CDR3 has 15 amino acids. Germline V CDR1 and CDR2: SGHNT, YYREEE (reference sequence). The CDR3 DNA is TGTGCCAGCAGAAATGGTGGGGACAGAACCTACGAGCAGTACTTC. Translation gives CASRNGGDRTYEQYF.

V usage is TRBV5-1 and J usage is TRBJ2-1; 11 nucleotides line up with TRBD2. Germline V CDR1 and CDR2: SGHRS, YFSETQ. With 4 bases clipped from V and 6 bases from J, the junction kept 9 bases outside the gene matches. The CDR3 spans 16 residues. CDR3 residues: CASSLGPLAGGNEQFF. CDR3 DNA sequence: TGCGCCAGCAGCCTTGGCCCCCTAGCGGGGGGCAATGAGCAGTTCTTC. The variable domain in full, with the rest retrieved from reference TRBV5-1 and TRBJ2-1, is KAGVTQTPRYLIKTRGQQVTLSCSPISGHRSVSWYQQTPGQGLQFLFEYFSETQRNKGNFPGRFSGRQFSNSRSEMNVSTLELGDSALYLCASSLGPLAGGNEQFFGPGTRLTVL.

Turning to this clone: Different DNA sequences within this sample yield the same CDR3. The V and J genes are TRBV15 and TRBJ1-5; 7 bases are shared with TRBD1. The V and J ends lost 3 bases and 5 bases, in that order; junction bases with no gene match: 4. CDR3 length: 14 amino acids. The germline V gene has CDR1 LNHNV and CDR2 YYDKDF (reference sequence). Written as DNA, the CDR3 is TGTGCCACCAGCAGGGGTGACAGGGATCAGCCCCAGCATTTT. Protein: CATSRGDRDQPQHF. The full variable domain, completed using reference TRBV15 and TRBJ1-5, is DAMVIQNPRYQVTQFGKPVTLSCSQTLNHNVMYWYQQKSSQAPKLLFHYYDKDFNNEADTPDNFQSRRPNTSFCFLDIRSPGLGDTAMYLCATSRGDRDQPQHFGDGTRLSIL.

CDR3 in DNA: TGTGCCAGCAGCTTAACCCTGGGGCGCGCCCAGCATTTT. Amino acid sequence: CASSLTLGRAQHF. The rearrangement joins TRBV7-3 to TRBJ1-5; perhaps TRBD1 as D (5 bases). V was shortened by 0 bases and J by 11 bases, with 11 bases between the two germline ends. The length of the CDR3 is 13 residues. Germline V gene data show CDR1 as SGHTA and CDR2 as FQGTGA.